One and the same sample provided the 4 T cell receptor beta chains below, sequenced in a study of cytomegalovirus exposure and HLA in healthy donors. The PCR contained 60 Vbeta and 13 Jbeta primers. Profiled with immunoSEQ multiplex PCR; TCRdb holds only in-frame clones, not every one. The table has about 160,000 clones, about 79% seen once. The sequencing sample was made of PBMCs. These receptors originate from a woman between 50 and 59 years old in good health and CMV-seropositive.

The CDR3 sequence: CAWSVTGGEQYF. The DNA of the CDR3 is TGTGCCTGGAGTGTTACGGGGGGCGAGCAGTACTTC. V usage is TRBV30 and J usage is TRBJ2-7, with TRBD2 matching 7 bases. CDR1 is GTSNPN and CDR2 is SVGIG in the germline V gene (reference sequence). The CDR3 contains 12 residues. The V and J ends lost 0 bases and 6 bases, in that order; junction bases with no gene match: 2.

This clone was seen only once. The chain joins TRBV14 to TRBJ2-1, with 9 positions matching TRBD2. V lost 2 bases and J lost 9; bases outside the gene matches: 20. CDR3 length: 19 amino acids. Germline V gene sequence: CDR1 SGHDN, CDR2 FVKESK. CDR3 DNA sequence: TGTGCCAGCAGCCAAAGAGGGGCCGGGGAATTAGCGGGGGTTACTGAGCAGTTCTTC. It codes for CASSQRGAGELAGVTEQFF.

The sample holds one count of this clone. This chain uses TRBV9 with TRBJ1-2; D remains ambiguous. Germline CDR1 reads SGDLS; CDR2 reads YYNGEE. This CDR3 comprises 15 residues. V was clipped by 0 bases and J by 3 bases, with 12 bases between them. CDR3 DNA: TGTGCCAGCAGCGTAGGGACGGGAGCTCACTATGGCTACACCTTC. Amino acid sequence: CASSVGTGAHYGYTF.

The chain joins TRBV7-9 to TRBJ2-5; TRBD2 matches at 7 bases. Germline CDR1 and CDR2: SEHNR and FQNEAQ (reference sequence). With V trimmed by 5 bases and J by 1 base, 1 base remained unmatched. There are 13 residues in the CDR3. The CDR3 sequence: CASSASGQETQYF. As DNA, the CDR3 is TGTGCCAGCAGCGCTAGCGGCCAAGAGACCCAGTACTTC.